Listed below are T cell receptor beta chains from one sample, sequenced in a study of shared clonotypes between healthy human individuals. This table comes from immunoSEQ multiplex PCR, and its TCRdb copy is limited to in-frame clones, with some not included. The sample yields around 240,000 clones, about 65% seen once. Sequenced input: memory CD4+ T cells sorted from blood. Receptors were obtained from a young man in good health. The CDR3 runs from the conserved cysteine through the conserved F or W. Each record gives: V gene, clone size, J gene, CDR3 length, D gene, CDR3 DNA, CDR3 protein. The D gene is left open where the match is weak. The size entry is marked missing in some rows and otherwise reads once, few, many or a size class.

v_gene: TRBV7-2
abundance: NA
j_gene: TRBJ2-5
len: 19
d_gene: TRBD2
CDR3nt: TGTGCCAGCAGCTTCTCGCCCGGGACTAGTAACGGGCCCCAAGAGACCCAGTACTTC
CDR3aa: CASSFSPGTSNGPQETQYF

v_gene: TRBV21-1
abundance: few
j_gene: TRBJ1-5
len: 17
d_gene: NA
CDR3nt: TGTGCCAGCAGCGGCCCCGGGACAGGGTCGCGAAATCAGCCCCAGCATTTT
CDR3aa: CASSGPGTGSRNQPQHF

v_gene: TRBV7-2
abundance: once
j_gene: TRBJ2-1
len: 14
d_gene: NA
CDR3nt: TGTGCCAGCAGCTCGGAAAGGGCCCGCAATGAGCAGTTCTTC
CDR3aa: CASSSERARNEQFF

v_gene: TRBV7-9
abundance: NA
j_gene: TRBJ1-4
len: 16
d_gene: TRBD1
CDR3nt: TGTGCCAGCAGCTCAGGGGACAGGGGGGCTAATGAAAAACTGTTTTTT
CDR3aa: CASSSGDRGANEKLFF

v_gene: TRBV5-8
abundance: NA
j_gene: TRBJ1-5
len: 15
d_gene: NA
CDR3nt: TGTGCCAGCAGCTTAGGCAGGGTCAGCAATCAGCCCCAGCATTTT
CDR3aa: CASSLGRVSNQPQHF

v_gene: TRBV9
abundance: NA
j_gene: TRBJ2-7
len: 16
d_gene: NA
CDR3nt: TGTGCCAGCAGCCCCCTCCCGCTCCAGGACGACAGAAAGCAGTACTTC
CDR3aa: CASSPLPLQDDRKQYF

v_gene: TRBV28
abundance: NA
j_gene: TRBJ2-4
len: 16
d_gene: TRBD1
CDR3nt: TGTGCCAGCAGCCCGGACAGGGAATTGCACAAAAACATTCAGTACTTC
CDR3aa: CASSPDRELHKNIQYF

v_gene: TRBV2
abundance: NA
j_gene: TRBJ2-6
len: 16
d_gene: NA
CDR3nt: TGTGCCAGCAAGTGGGGGGATCTGGGTGGGGCCAACGTCCTGACTTTC
CDR3aa: CASKWGDLGGANVLTF

v_gene: TRBV11-2
abundance: once
j_gene: TRBJ2-2
len: 16
d_gene: TRBD2
CDR3nt: TGTGCCAGCAGCTCCCCCGGGGCGGGAGACAGCGGGGAGCTGTTTTTT
CDR3aa: CASSSPGAGDSGELFF

v_gene: TRBV18
abundance: few
j_gene: TRBJ2-2
len: 12
d_gene: NA
CDR3nt: TGTGCCAGCTCAATGGACTCTGGGGAGCTGTTTTTT
CDR3aa: CASSMDSGELFF

v_gene: TRBV15
abundance: few
j_gene: TRBJ2-1
len: 13
d_gene: NA
CDR3nt: TGTGCCACCAGCAGAGATCTTGGGGGTGAGCAGTTCTTC
CDR3aa: CATSRDLGGEQFF

v_gene: TRBV11-3
abundance: once
j_gene: TRBJ2-7
len: 14
d_gene: TRBD1
CDR3nt: TGTGCCAGCAGCTTCGGACAGGGCCCCTCCGAGCAGTACTTC
CDR3aa: CASSFGQGPSEQYF

v_gene: TRBV6-6
abundance: NA
j_gene: TRBJ2-7
len: 16
d_gene: TRBD1
CDR3nt: TGTGCCAGCAGTTATGGGACAGGGGGCCCTTACGACGAGCAGTACTTC
CDR3aa: CASSYGTGGPYDEQYF

v_gene: TRBV28
abundance: NA
j_gene: TRBJ2-7
len: 16
d_gene: TRBD2
CDR3nt: TGTGCCAGCAGTCTGGGACTAGCGAGACAGAGGAACGAGCAGTACTTC
CDR3aa: CASSLGLARQRNEQYF

v_gene: TRBV2
abundance: NA
j_gene: TRBJ2-7
len: 14
d_gene: NA
CDR3nt: TGTGCCAGCAGTGGGGACCCCCTCGGGGCTCCGCAGTACTTC
CDR3aa: CASSGDPLGAPQYF

v_gene: TRBV2
abundance: once
j_gene: TRBJ1-5
len: 13
d_gene: TRBD1
CDR3nt: TGTGCCAGCTCGGGACAGCCCAATCAGCCCCAGCATTTT
CDR3aa: CASSGQPNQPQHF

v_gene: TRBV19
abundance: few
j_gene: TRBJ2-1
len: 15
d_gene: NA
CDR3nt: TGTGCCAGTAGTCCCCGTAGGGGAGACTACAATGAGCAGTTCTTC
CDR3aa: CASSPRRGDYNEQFF

v_gene: TRBV10-2
abundance: NA
j_gene: TRBJ2-7
len: 13
d_gene: TRBD2
CDR3nt: TGCGCCAGCAGTGTGTCTCTAGCGGACGAGCAGTACTTC
CDR3aa: CASSVSLADEQYF

v_gene: TRBV7-8
abundance: NA
j_gene: TRBJ2-1
len: 13
d_gene: NA
CDR3nt: TGTGCCAGCCGGGACGCTTCCTACAATGAGCAGTTCTTC
CDR3aa: CASRDASYNEQFF

v_gene: TRBV6-1
abundance: NA
j_gene: TRBJ1-4
len: 15
d_gene: NA
CDR3nt: TGTGCCAGCAAAGAAGGGGGGGGCTCTAATGAAAAACTGTTTTTT
CDR3aa: CASKEGGGSNEKLFF

v_gene: TRBV6-6
abundance: NA
j_gene: TRBJ2-5
len: 14
d_gene: TRBD2
CDR3nt: TGTGCCAGCAGTTACCTACTAGCGGGAGAGACCCAGTACTTC
CDR3aa: CASSYLLAGETQYF

v_gene: TRBV6-1
abundance: NA
j_gene: TRBJ2-3
len: 16
d_gene: TRBD2
CDR3nt: TGTGCCAGCAGTGTTTCTAGCGGGAGTAGGACAGATACGCAGTATTTT
CDR3aa: CASSVSSGSRTDTQYF

v_gene: TRBV7-2
abundance: NA
j_gene: TRBJ1-1
len: 15
d_gene: TRBD1
CDR3nt: TGTGCCAGCAGCTTAGCCTTGGACAGGGGGGCTGAAGCTTTCTTT
CDR3aa: CASSLALDRGAEAFF

v_gene: TRBV7-3
abundance: NA
j_gene: TRBJ2-1
len: 15
d_gene: NA
CDR3nt: TGTGCCAGCAGCCCAAAACAGGGTACCGGCAATGAGCAGTTCTTC
CDR3aa: CASSPKQGTGNEQFF

v_gene: TRBV7-6
abundance: few
j_gene: TRBJ2-7
len: 15
d_gene: NA
CDR3nt: TGTGCCAGCAGCTTAGTAGGCGGCCTAGCGAACGAGCAGTACTTC
CDR3aa: CASSLVGGLANEQYF

v_gene: TRBV28
abundance: once
j_gene: TRBJ1-1
len: 17
d_gene: NA
CDR3nt: TGTGCCAGCAGTTTATTGGGGGGCGCGATTCTGGGCACTGAAGCTTTCTTT
CDR3aa: CASSLLGGAILGTEAFF

v_gene: TRBV7-2
abundance: NA
j_gene: TRBJ2-1
len: 13
d_gene: NA
CDR3nt: TGTGCCAGCAGCTTCGGCGGGTACAATGAGCAGTTCTTC
CDR3aa: CASSFGGYNEQFF

v_gene: TRBV19
abundance: NA
j_gene: TRBJ2-5
len: 14
d_gene: NA
CDR3nt: TGTGCCAGTAGTATTGACCGCCGACGAGAGACCCAGTACTTC
CDR3aa: CASSIDRRRETQYF

v_gene: TRBV5-1
abundance: few
j_gene: TRBJ1-3
len: 16
d_gene: TRBD1
CDR3nt: TGCGCCAGCAGCGCGGGACAGCCCAGCTCTGGAAACACCATATATTTT
CDR3aa: CASSAGQPSSGNTIYF